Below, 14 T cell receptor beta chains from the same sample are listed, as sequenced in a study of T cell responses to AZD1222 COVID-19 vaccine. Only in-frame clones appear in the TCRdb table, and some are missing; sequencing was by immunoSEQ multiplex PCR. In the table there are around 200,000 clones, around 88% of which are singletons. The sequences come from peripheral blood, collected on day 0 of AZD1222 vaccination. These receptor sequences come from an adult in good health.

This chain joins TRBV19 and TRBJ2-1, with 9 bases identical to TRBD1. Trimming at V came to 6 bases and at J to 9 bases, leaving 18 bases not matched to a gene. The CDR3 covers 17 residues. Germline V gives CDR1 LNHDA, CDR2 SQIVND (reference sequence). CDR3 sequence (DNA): TGTGCCAGTAGAACTAACACAGGGGGCCCCGTTAGAGCTGAGCAGTTCTTC. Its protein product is CASRTNTGGPVRAEQFF. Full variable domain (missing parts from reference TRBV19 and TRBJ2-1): DGGITQSPKYLFRKEGQNVTLSCEQNLNHDAMYWYRQDPGQGLRLIYYSQIVNDFQKGDIAEGYSVSREKKESFPLTVTSAQKNPTAFYLCASRTNTGGPVRAEQFFGPGTRLTVL.

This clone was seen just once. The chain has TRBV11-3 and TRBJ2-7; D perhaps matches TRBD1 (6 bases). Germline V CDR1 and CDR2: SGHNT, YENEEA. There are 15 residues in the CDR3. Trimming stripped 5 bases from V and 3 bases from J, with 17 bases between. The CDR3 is CASSGGSGTNYEQYF. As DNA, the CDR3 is TGTGCCAGCAGCGGGGGCTCCGGGACAAACTACGAGCAGTACTTC.

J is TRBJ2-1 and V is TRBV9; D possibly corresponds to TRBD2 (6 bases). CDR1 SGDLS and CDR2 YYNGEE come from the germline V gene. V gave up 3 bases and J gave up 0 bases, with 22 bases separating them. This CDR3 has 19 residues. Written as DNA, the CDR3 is TGTGCCAGCAGCGGCGGAGGGCTAGCGCAGATCCTCTCCTACAATGAGCAGTTCTTC. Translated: CASSGGGLAQILSYNEQFF.

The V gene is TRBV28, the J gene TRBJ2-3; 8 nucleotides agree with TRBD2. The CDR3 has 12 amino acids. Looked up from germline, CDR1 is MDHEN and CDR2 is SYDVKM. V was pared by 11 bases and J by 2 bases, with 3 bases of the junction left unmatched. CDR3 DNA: TGTGCCGGGCGGGGGGACACAGATACGCAGTATTTT. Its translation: CAGRGDTDTQYF. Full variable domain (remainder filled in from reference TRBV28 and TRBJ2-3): DVKVTQSSRYLVKRTGEKVFLECVQDMDHENMFWYRQDPGLGLRLIYFSYDVKMKEKGDIPEGYSVSREKKERFSLILESASTNQTSMYLCAGRGDTDTQYFGPGTRLTVL.

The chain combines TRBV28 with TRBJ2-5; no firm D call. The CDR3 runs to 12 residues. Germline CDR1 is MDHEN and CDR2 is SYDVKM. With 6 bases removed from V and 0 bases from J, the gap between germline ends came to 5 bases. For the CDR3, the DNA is TGTGCCAGCAGAATCAACCAAGAGACCCAGTACTTC. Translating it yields CASRINQETQYF.

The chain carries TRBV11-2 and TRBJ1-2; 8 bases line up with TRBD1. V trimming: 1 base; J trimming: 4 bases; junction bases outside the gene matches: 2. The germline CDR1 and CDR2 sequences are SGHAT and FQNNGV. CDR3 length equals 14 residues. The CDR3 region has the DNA TGTGCCAGCAGCTTAGCGACAGGGGCCTATGGCTACACCTTC. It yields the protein CASSLATGAYGYTF. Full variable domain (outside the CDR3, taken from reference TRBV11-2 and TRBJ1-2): EAGVAQSPRYKIIEKRQSVAFWCNPISGHATLYWYQQILGQGPKLLIQFQNNGVVDDSQLPKDRFSAERLKGVDSTLKIQPAKLEDSAVYLCASSLATGAYGYTFGSGTRLTVV.

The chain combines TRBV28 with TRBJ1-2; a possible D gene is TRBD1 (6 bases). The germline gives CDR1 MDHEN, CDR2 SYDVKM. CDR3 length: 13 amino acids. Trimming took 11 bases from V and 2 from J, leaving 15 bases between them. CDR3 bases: TGTGCCGCCCAACAGGGTGTCAACTATGGCTACACCTTC. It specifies CAAQQGVNYGYTF.

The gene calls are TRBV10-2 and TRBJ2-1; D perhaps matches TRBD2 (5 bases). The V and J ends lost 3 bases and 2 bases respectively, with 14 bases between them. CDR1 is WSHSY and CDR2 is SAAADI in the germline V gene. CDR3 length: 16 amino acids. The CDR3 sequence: CASSDIRGSTYNEQFF. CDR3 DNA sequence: TGCGCCAGCAGTGATATCCGGGGATCAACCTACAATGAGCAGTTCTTC.

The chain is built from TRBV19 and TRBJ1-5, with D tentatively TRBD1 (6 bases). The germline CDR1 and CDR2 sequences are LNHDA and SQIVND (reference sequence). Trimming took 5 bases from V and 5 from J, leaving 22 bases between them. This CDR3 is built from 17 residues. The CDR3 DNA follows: TGTGCCAGTAGTCTCCGCCCGGCAGGGGTCTCGTATCAGCCCCAGCATTTT. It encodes CASSLRPAGVSYQPQHF.

The CDR3 spells CATSDPGQTDTQYF. CDR3 bases: TGTGCCACCAGTGATCCCGGACAGACAGATACGCAGTATTTT. The chain couples TRBV24-1 to TRBJ2-3, with D tentatively TRBD1 (6 bases). The germline V and J ends were trimmed by 3 bases and 3 bases, with 9 bases remaining between them. CDR1 and CDR2 (germline): KGHDR, SFDVKD. CDR3 length equals 14 residues.

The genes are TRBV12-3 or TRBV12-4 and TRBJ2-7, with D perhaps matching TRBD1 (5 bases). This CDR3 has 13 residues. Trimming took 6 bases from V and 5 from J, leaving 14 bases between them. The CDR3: CASRPGYRDEQYF. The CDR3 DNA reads TGTGCCAGCAGGCCAGGGTATCGGGACGAGCAGTACTTC.

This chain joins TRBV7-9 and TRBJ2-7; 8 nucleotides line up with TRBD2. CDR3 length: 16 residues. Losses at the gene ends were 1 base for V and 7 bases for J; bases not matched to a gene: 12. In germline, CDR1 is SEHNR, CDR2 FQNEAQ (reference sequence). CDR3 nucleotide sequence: TGTGCCAGCAGCTTAGAGGGGGTGGGGAGCGGGAGAGAGCAGTACTTC. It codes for CASSLEGVGSGREQYF.

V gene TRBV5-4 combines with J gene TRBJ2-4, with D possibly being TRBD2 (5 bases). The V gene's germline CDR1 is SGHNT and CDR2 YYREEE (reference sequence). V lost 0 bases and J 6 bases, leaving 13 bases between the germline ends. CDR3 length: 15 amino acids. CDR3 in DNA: TGTGCCAGCAGCTTGGCGGAGGTTGCGAGAAACATTCAGTACTTC. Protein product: CASSLAEVARNIQYF.

DNA of the CDR3: TGTGCCAGCAGTTTAGACAGGGGGCGCGCCTACGAGCAGTACTTC. It specifies CASSLDRGRAYEQYF. The chain uses TRBV27 and TRBJ2-7; 10 bases agree with TRBD1. Germline V gene data show CDR1 as MNHEY and CDR2 as SMNVEV (reference sequence). The CDR3 runs to 15 residues. V was clipped by 2 bases and J by 2 bases; unmatched bases: 3.